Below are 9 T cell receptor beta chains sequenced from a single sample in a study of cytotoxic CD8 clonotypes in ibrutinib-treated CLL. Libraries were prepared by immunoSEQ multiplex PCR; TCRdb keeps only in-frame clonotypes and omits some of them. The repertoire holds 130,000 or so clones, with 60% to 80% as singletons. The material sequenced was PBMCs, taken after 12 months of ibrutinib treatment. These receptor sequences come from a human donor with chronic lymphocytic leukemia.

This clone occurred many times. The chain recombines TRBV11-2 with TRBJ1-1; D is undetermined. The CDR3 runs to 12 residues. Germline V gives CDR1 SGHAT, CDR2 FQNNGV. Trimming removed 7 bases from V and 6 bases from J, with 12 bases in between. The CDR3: CASNVAGPEAFF. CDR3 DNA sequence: TGTGCCAGCAACGTCGCGGGCCCTGAAGCTTTCTTT.

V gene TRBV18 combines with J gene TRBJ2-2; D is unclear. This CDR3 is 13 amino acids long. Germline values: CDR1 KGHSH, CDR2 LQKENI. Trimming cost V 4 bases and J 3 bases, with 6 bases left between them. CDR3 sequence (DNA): TGTGCCAGCTCACAGGTATACACCGGGGAGCTGTTTTTT. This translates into CASSQVYTGELFF.

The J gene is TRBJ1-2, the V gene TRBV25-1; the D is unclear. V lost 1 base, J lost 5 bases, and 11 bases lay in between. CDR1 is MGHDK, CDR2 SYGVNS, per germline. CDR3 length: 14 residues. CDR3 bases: TGTGCCAGCAGTGAATTGGATGGAATTTATGGCTACACCTTC. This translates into CASSELDGIYGYTF.

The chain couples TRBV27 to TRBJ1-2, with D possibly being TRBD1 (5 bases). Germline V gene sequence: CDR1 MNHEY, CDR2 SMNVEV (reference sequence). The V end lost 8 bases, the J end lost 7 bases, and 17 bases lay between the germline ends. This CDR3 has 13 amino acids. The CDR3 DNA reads TGTGCCAGCGGAGCGCAGTGGGGGAGTGGCTACACCTTC. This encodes CASGAQWGSGYTF.

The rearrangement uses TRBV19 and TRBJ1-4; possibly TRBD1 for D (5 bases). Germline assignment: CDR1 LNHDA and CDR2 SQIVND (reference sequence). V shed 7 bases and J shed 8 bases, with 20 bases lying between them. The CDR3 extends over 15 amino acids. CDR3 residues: CASNSRDLGLEKLFF. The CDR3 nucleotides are TGTGCCAGTAATTCCAGGGACCTTGGCTTAGAAAAACTGTTTTTT.

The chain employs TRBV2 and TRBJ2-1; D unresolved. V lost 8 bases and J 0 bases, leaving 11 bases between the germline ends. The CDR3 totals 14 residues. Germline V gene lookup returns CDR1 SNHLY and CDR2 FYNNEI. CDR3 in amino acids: CASRRESSYNEQFF. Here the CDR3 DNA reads TGTGCCAGCCGAAGAGAAAGCTCCTACAATGAGCAGTTCTTC.

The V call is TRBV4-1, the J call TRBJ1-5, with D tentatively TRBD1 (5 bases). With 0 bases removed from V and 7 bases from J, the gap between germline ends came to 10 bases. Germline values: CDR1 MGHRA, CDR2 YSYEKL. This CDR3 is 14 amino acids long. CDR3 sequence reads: CASSQDRGVQPQHF. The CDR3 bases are TGCGCCAGCAGCCAAGACCGGGGGGTGCAGCCCCAGCATTTT.

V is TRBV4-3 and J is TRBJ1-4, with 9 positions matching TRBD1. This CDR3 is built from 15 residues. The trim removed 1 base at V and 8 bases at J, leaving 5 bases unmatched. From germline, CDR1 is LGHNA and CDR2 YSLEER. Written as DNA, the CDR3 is TGCGCCAGCAGCCAAGGGGACAGGGAAAGCGAAAAACTGTTTTTT. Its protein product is CASSQGDRESEKLFF.

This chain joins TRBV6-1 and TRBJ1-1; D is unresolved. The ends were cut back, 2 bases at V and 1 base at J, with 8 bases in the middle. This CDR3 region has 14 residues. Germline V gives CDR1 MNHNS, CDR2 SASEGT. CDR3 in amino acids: CASSERFGNTEAFF. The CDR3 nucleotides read TGTGCCAGCAGTGAACGATTCGGGAACACTGAAGCTTTCTTT.